This paragraph covers one T cell receptor (beta chain) sequence. No cognate antigen has been identified for it. Per-nucleotide qualities are absent, and no much larger clonotype sits a single base away. The time point label, read with the paper, signifies: after neoadjuvant nivolumab, at surgical resection. None of the patients had received prior systemic or radiation treatment, and all were newly diagnosed with stage II-IVA oral cavity squamous cell carcinoma. Everyone in the cohort had locally advanced, HPV-negative oral cavity squamous cell carcinoma. Peripheral blood mononuclear cells were analyzed directly, without maintenance or expansion in culture. Samples came from a longitudinal correlative study of a single-arm phase II trial of neoadjuvant nivolumab in oral cavity squamous cell carcinoma. Subject-matched pre- and post-treatment PBMCs and tumors from three responders and three non-responders underwent genomic DNA-based TCRbeta sequencing. Peripheral blood mononuclear cells were collected before nivolumab treatment and were collected again after treatment, at the time of surgery. The Maxwell RSC DNA from Cells kit was used to isolate genomic DNA from PBMCs.

The record originates from a study of neoadjuvant anti-PD-1 for oral cavity cancer (dated by TCRdb to the early 2020s). Background on the whole study: Before undergoing curative-intent surgical resection, most patients got three to four biweekly nivolumab doses at 3 mg/kg. Patients with complete response, partial response or stable disease by RECIST 1.1 were defined as responders, whereas patients with progression were defined as non-responders. The parent correlative cohort had eleven to twelve patients and a response rate of 30% to 35%. Patients who did not progress were given a fourth nivolumab dose at about day 43 and had definitive surgical resection on days 50-56. What the work shows at the level of the full study, not this receptor alone: Higher pretreatment blood Treg/Th17 ratios correlated with both higher pretreatment blood TCRbeta clonality and lower post-treatment tumor TCRbeta clonality. Within PBMCs, T cell clonality (Gini index) was significantly higher in non-responders than responders after neoadjuvant nivolumab. The TCR analyses had only a few patients in each response group, and the authors called for validation in larger cohorts.

PBMC libraries used mostly 480 ng of input genomic DNA for deep sequencing, with six replicates per sample. The immunoSEQ hsTCRbeta kit was used to prepare TCRbeta libraries, following the manufacturer's instructions. Sequencing of the completed libraries took place using an Illumina NovaSeq 6000 S4 flow cell after they had been pooled to around 2.7 nM. For the original study's pipeline: The immunoSEQ Analyzer handled quality control and preprocessing of the raw data. The analysis was limited to productive rearrangements, and each clonotype was defined by a unique CDR3 amino acid sequence. Using the R package tcR, the researchers computed the Gini-Simpson index as their estimate of repertoire clonality. Gini indices were compared with Student's t test, and associations with tumor size change were assessed by Pearson correlation. In TCRdb, the immuneACCESS table is reduced to in-frame sequences with V and J assigned. These tables do not hold every clone; where another copy was compared, an unresolved V gene accounts for under half, and the others remain unexplained. The V and J calls and clone size come from that table; D and trimming were worked out from the DNA. The table for this sample lists roughly 14,000 clones; 75% of them were counted only once. Less than 2.5% of the sample comes from the top ten.

In the germline V gene, CDR1 corresponds to SGHAT and CDR2 to FQNNGV. A distance of 11 bases separates the germline ends of V and J, which lose 5 bases and 4 bases respectively. Its CDR3 holds 13 amino acids, cysteine through phenylalanine. The retained sequence is limited to the CDR3, 39 bases, with the frame set at the first base. The sample was PBMCs, taken after nivolumab (anti-PD-1) treatment. This sequence was found in a person between 40 and 85 years old with oral cavity squamous cell carcinoma. This chain is built from TRBV11-2 and TRBJ1-2, with no confident D gene call. The CDR3 in this case is CASSPDLGYGYTF. The base sequence is TGTGCCAGCAGCCCGGACCTGGGCTATGGCTACACCTTC.